This T cell receptor (beta chain) was obtained from a study of cytomegalovirus exposure and HLA in healthy donors. The overall study: Within the Caucasian-associated ancestry cluster were roughly 79% of the roughly 400 genotyped donors.

The germline V gene encodes CDR1 LGHNA and CDR2 YSLEER. Trimming removed 1 base from V and 8 bases from J, with 9 bases in between. The CDR3 covers 14 residues. It was with 60 Vbeta and 13 Jbeta primers that the PCR ran. The table came from immunoSEQ multiplex PCR; TCRdb's copy has only in-frame clones and leaves some out. The repertoire includes some 110,000 clones, 78% of them detected once, and approximately 3.9% sits in the top ten. The sequence was collected from a man aged 35-49 years in good health and CMV-seronegative. Sequences were obtained from PBMCs. The chain employs TRBV4-3 and TRBJ1-6; D not certain. In DNA form, the CDR3 reads TGCGCCAGCAGCCAAGGCGCCGGGGATTCACCCCTCCACTTT. The encoded protein is CASSQGAGDSPLHF.